The 14 T cell receptor beta chains below all came from one sample that was sequenced in a study of blood T cells in healthy people across ages. With a J-beta primer mix and a sample-barcoded 5' primer, a second PCR ran 7 to 11 cycles. TCRdb passed the 5' RACE reads through MiXCR, listing each CDR3 protein once. Here the sample spans about 670,000 distinct CDR3 sequences, 52% being singletons. Sequenced input: blood. Source of these receptors: a woman older than 75 in good health.

At least ten counts were recorded for this clonotype. The chain combines TRBV11-3 with TRBJ2-7; weak D call: TRBD1 (6 bases). The CDR3 runs 13 residues. The germline V gene encodes CDR1 SGHNT and CDR2 YENEEA. V was cut by 2 bases and J by 5 bases, with 10 bases left in between. In DNA form, the CDR3 reads TGTGCCAGCAGCTTAACAGGGAAGGACGAGCAGTACTTC. This gives the protein CASSLTGKDEQYF.

This sequence joins TRBV5-6 and TRBJ1-4; D not resolved. The CDR3 extends over 12 amino acids. Trimming removed 4 bases at V and 7 bases at J, with 8 bases between. The germline V gene has CDR1 SGHDT and CDR2 YYEEEE. CDR3 DNA sequence: TGTGCCAGCAGCCGGGGTCCTGAAAAACTGTTTTTT. Translating it yields CASSRGPEKLFF. Full variable domain (missing parts from reference TRBV5-6 and TRBJ1-4): DAGVTQSPTHLIKTRGQQVTLRCSPKSGHDTVSWYQQALGQGPQFIFQYYEEEERQRGNFPDRFSGHQFPNYSSELNVNALLLGDSALYLCASSRGPEKLFFGSGTQLSVL.

V and J are TRBV9 and TRBJ2-4; D not resolved. CDR1 and CDR2 (germline): SGDLS, YYNGEE. The CDR3 is 15 amino acids. The ends were cut back, 0 bases at V and 0 bases at J, with 7 bases in the middle. In DNA form, the CDR3 reads TGTGCCAGCAGCGTAGCCCCCGGAGCCAAAAACATTCAGTACTTC. This gives the protein CASSVAPGAKNIQYF.

This clonotype came up many times. V and J are TRBV2 and TRBJ2-6; possible D gene TRBD1, 6 bases. Germline loops: CDR1 SNHLY, CDR2 FYNNEI. CDR3 length: 15 amino acids. With 5 bases removed from V and 2 bases from J, the gap between germline ends came to 10 bases. The CDR3: CASSKRDTGANVLTF. For the CDR3, the DNA is TGTGCCAGCAGTAAACGGGACACTGGGGCCAACGTCCTGACTTTC.

CDR3 sequence reads: CASSRDRSGNTIYF. CDR3 nucleotides: TGTGCCAGCTCTCGCGACAGGTCCGGAAACACCATATATTTT. V gene TRBV18 combines with J gene TRBJ1-3, with D possibly being TRBD1 (6 bases). Trimming stripped 6 bases from V and 4 bases from J, with 13 bases between. The CDR3 is 14 amino acids. Germline V lookup: CDR1 KGHSH, CDR2 LQKENI.

There are many counts of this clonotype. J is TRBJ2-3 and V is TRBV20-1; D ambiguous. V gave up 3 bases and J gave up 2 bases, with 12 bases separating them. The CDR3 covers 14 residues. Germline CDR1 and CDR2: DFQATT and SNEGSKA (reference sequence). CDR3 DNA sequence: TGCAGTGCTAGGCCCCCCGTGATCACAGATACGCAGTATTTT. Translation gives CSARPPVITDTQYF.

V usage is TRBV7-9 and J usage is TRBJ2-3; no clear D. There are 13 residues in the CDR3. From germline, CDR1 is SEHNR and CDR2 FQNEAQ (reference sequence). V dropped 0 bases and J dropped 4 bases, with 5 bases sitting between them. CDR3 DNA sequence: TGTGCCAGCAGCTTAGCAAACGCAGATACGCAGTATTTT. Protein sequence: CASSLANADTQYF.

The rearrangement links TRBV28 to TRBJ2-3, with D unresolved. Germline loops: CDR1 MDHEN, CDR2 SYDVKM. V gave up 5 bases and J gave up 10 bases, with 19 bases separating them. The CDR3 sequence is 14 residues long. This chain's CDR3 is CASSAPHMESAQYF. The CDR3 nucleotides are TGTGCCAGCAGTGCGCCTCACATGGAAAGCGCGCAGTATTTT.

This clonotype was recorded at least ten times. The chain links TRBV7-2 to TRBJ2-7, with 7 nucleotides matching TRBD2. CDR1 and CDR2 (germline): SGHTA, FQGNSA. This CDR3 has 13 amino acids. The V gene end was trimmed by 4 bases and the J gene end by 3 bases; junction bases not matched to a gene: 3. The DNA of the CDR3 is TGTGCCAGCAGCTCCTCGGGAGGCTACGAGCAGTACTTC. It is translated as CASSSSGGYEQYF.

To note about this clonotype: A much larger clone is a single base away; this may be a read error. The chain has TRBV2 and TRBJ2-5, with D possibly matching TRBD2 (6 bases). The CDR3 length is 15 residues. Trimming took off 5 bases at V and 4 bases at J, with 17 bases between the two ends. Germline CDR1 reads SNHLY; CDR2 reads FYNNEI. The CDR3 spells CASSLTLGGGETQYF. In DNA form, the CDR3 reads TGTGCCAGCAGTCTTACCCTGGGGGGAGGAGAGACCCAGTACTTC.

In its sample, this clonotype was seen many times. The chain links TRBV20-1 to TRBJ2-1; D may be TRBD1 (6 bases). Trimming took off 2 bases at V and 4 bases at J, with 18 bases between the two ends. The CDR3 contains 16 residues. Per germline, CDR1 DFQATT and CDR2 SNEGSKA (reference sequence). The DNA for the CDR3 is TGCAGTGCTAGAAACAGGGATGATGGCCATTACAATGAGCAGTTCTTC. Residues: CSARNRDDGHYNEQFF.

This clonotype has ten or more counts. The rearrangement joins TRBV4-2 to TRBJ2-3, with TRBD1 matching 9 bases. CDR1 LGHNA and CDR2 YNFKEQ come from the germline V gene. Trimming removed 3 bases from V and 2 bases from J; junction bases left unmatched: 6. CDR3 size: 16 residues. CDR3 nucleotide sequence: TGTGCCAGCAGCCAGCCCGGGACAGGGAACACAGATACGCAGTATTTT. Translating it yields CASSQPGTGNTDTQYF.

Details on this clonotype: A much larger clone is a single base away; this may be a read error. The V call is TRBV6-5, the J call TRBJ2-1; D gene ambiguous. The closer fit of TRBJ2-7 to the DNA end suggests the J call may be wrong. The CDR3 sequence is 15 residues long. CDR1 is MNHEY, CDR2 SVGAGI, per germline. Here the CDR3 reads CACSYWRSSYNEQYF. The CDR3 nucleotides read TGTGCCTGCAGTTACTGGAGAAGCTCCTACAATGAGCAGTACTTC.

The chain uses TRBV6-6 and TRBJ2-7, with D hard to call. This CDR3 region has 12 residues. Trimming cost V 4 bases and J 3 bases, with 7 bases left between them. Germline loops: CDR1 MNHNY, CDR2 SVGAGI (reference sequence). CDR3 region: CASSSVNYEQYF. The CDR3 DNA reads as TGTGCCAGCAGTTCCGTCAACTACGAGCAGTACTTC.